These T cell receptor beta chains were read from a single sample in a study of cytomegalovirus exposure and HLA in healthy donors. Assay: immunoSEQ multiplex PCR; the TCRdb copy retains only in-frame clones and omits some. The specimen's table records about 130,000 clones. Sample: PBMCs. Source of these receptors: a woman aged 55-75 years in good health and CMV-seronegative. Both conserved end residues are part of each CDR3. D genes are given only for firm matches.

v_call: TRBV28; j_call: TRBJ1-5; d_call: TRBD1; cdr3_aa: CASSPGTGGQPQHF; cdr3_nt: TGTGCCAGCAGTCCGGGGACAGGGGGTCAGCCCCAGCATTTT
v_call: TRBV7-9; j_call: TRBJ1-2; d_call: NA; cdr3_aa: CASSPDSLYGYTF; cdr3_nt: TGTGCCAGCAGCCCCGACAGCCTCTATGGCTACACCTTC
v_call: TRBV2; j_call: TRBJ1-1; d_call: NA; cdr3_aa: CASSLGQLNTEAFF; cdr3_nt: TGTGCCAGCTCTCTGGGGCAACTGAACACTGAAGCTTTCTTT
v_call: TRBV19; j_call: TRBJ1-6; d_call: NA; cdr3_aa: CASSTTGPGSPLHF; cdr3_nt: TGTGCCAGTAGTACGACAGGCCCGGGGTCACCCCTCCACTTT
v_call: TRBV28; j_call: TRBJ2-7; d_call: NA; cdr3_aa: CASSSPGLYEQYF; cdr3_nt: TGTGCCAGCAGTTCTCCGGGACTCTACGAGCAGTACTTC
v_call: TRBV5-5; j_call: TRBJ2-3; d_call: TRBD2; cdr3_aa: CASNVLAGGLTDTQYF; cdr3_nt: TGTGCCAGCAACGTTCTAGCGGGGGGGCTCACAGATACGCAGTATTTT
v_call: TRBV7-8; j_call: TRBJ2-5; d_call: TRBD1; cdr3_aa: CASSKGTGAYQETQYF; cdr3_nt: TGTGCCAGCAGTAAAGGGACAGGGGCGTACCAAGAGACCCAGTACTTC
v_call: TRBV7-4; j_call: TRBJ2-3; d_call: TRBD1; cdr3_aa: CASRRGDRGPTDTQYF; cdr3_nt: TGTGCCAGCAGGAGGGGGGACAGGGGACCCACAGATACGCAGTATTTT
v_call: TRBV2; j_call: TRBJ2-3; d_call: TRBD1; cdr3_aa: CASSLRDRGTDTQYF; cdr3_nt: TGTGCCAGCAGTCTTCGGGACAGGGGCACAGATACGCAGTATTTT
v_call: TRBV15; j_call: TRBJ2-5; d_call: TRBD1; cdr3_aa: CATSYGTAARETQYF; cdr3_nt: TGTGCCACCAGCTACGGGACAGCAGCTCGAGAGACCCAGTACTTC
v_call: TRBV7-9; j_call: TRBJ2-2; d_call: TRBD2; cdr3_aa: CASSSGLAGDTGELFF; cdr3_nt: TGTGCCAGCAGCTCGGGACTAGCGGGAGACACCGGGGAGCTGTTTTTT
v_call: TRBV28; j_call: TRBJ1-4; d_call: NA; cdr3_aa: CASSILREKLFF; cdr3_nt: TGTGCCAGCAGTATTCTCAGGGAAAAACTGTTTTTT
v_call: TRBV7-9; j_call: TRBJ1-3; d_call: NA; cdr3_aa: CASSYAKGLHGNTIYF; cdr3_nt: TGTGCCAGCAGCTACGCGAAGGGGCTTCACGGAAACACCATATATTTT
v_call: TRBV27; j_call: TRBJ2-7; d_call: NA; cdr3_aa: CASILGREQYF; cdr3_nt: TGTGCCAGCATCCTTGGGAGGGAGCAGTACTTC
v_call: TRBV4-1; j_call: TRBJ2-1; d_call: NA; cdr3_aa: CASSLSGAGYNEQFF; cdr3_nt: TGCGCCAGCAGCCTGTCGGGAGCGGGCTACAATGAGCAGTTCTTC
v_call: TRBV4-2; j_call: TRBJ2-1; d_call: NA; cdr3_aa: CASSQYVNEQFF; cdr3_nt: TGTGCCAGCAGCCAATATGTTAATGAGCAGTTCTTC
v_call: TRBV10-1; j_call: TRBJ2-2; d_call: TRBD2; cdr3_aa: CASRSGSNTGELFF; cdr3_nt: TGCGCCAGCAGGAGCGGGAGCAACACCGGGGAGCTGTTTTTT
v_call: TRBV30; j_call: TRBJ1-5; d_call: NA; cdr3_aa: CAWSTGLPNQPQHF; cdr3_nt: TGTGCCTGGTCGACAGGTCTTCCTAATCAGCCCCAGCATTTT